Included here is one T cell receptor beta chain sequence, with context. Its target is not known. The data were obtained in a study of T-cell memory formation after mild COVID-19. Study as a whole: Across donors, TCR clusters were largely donor specific. Regarding the study as a whole: Second-wave clones peaking on day 37 lacked confirmed SARS-CoV-2 specificity. Contracting CD8+ clones were enriched in EMRA, CD4+ mainly in CM and EM.

Amplification by 5'RACE using constant-segment primers produced TCR alpha and TCR beta cDNA libraries that carried sample barcodes and UMIs. TCRdb independently ran MiXCR on the 5' RACE reads; one entry per CDR3 protein. The sample carries 470,000 or so distinct CDR3 sequences, 20% recorded once. This receptor was taken from an adult woman who had mild COVID-19 (a few samples of this study predate the infection). Cell type and time point are not known. The source material was PBMCs or a T cell subset sorted from them (not recorded which).

CDR3 nucleotides: TGCAGTGCCCCGGGACTAGCGGGAGGGAACGAGCAGTACTTC. This sequence encodes CSAPGLAGGNEQYF. This chain joins TRBV20-1 and TRBJ2-7; 16 nucleotides agree with TRBD2. Germline V lookup: CDR1 DFQATT, CDR2 SNEGSKA (reference sequence). V shed 6 bases, J shed 5 bases, and the junction held 4 bases outside the gene matches. CDR3 length: 14 amino acids.